These 14 T cell receptor beta chains share one sample of origin, sequenced in a study of blood T cell repertoires in COVID-19. Clones were read by immunoSEQ multiplex PCR, and TCRdb kept only the in-frame ones, dropping some. This table holds fewer than 450,000 clones, 88% found once. The specimen was PBMCs or T cells enriched from blood (not recorded which). The receptors were sampled from a young woman who had recovered from COVID-19.

J is TRBJ1-4 and V is TRBV19, with no clear D. There are 15 residues in the CDR3. Trimming left V 6 bases short and J 0 bases short, with 11 bases between. Germline values: CDR1 LNHDA, CDR2 SQIVND (reference sequence). As DNA, the CDR3 is TGTGCCAGTAGCCGAGAGGCTACAACTAATGAAAAACTGTTTTTT. Protein sequence: CASSREATTNEKLFF.

This chain joins TRBV7-2 and TRBJ2-2; 13 bases are a match to TRBD2. The germline V gene has CDR1 SGHTA and CDR2 FQGNSA. The V and J ends lost 5 bases and 5 bases, in that order; junction bases with no gene match: 8. The CDR3 runs to 17 residues. The CDR3: CASSLTSGGARTGELFF. The CDR3 nucleotides read TGTGCCAGCAGCCTTACTAGCGGGGGGGCCCGGACCGGGGAGCTGTTTTTT.

The rearrangement joins TRBV2 to TRBJ2-2; maybe TRBD1 (5 bases). There are 15 residues in the CDR3. The germline CDR1 and CDR2 sequences are SNHLY and FYNNEI. Trimming stripped 6 bases from V and 1 base from J, with 12 bases between. CDR3 DNA sequence: TGTGCCAGCAGGGGTAGGGGCGTGAACACCGGGGAGCTGTTTTTT. This sequence encodes CASRGRGVNTGELFF.

This clone turned up a few times. V gene TRBV5-5 combines with J gene TRBJ1-2; D is perhaps TRBD1 (5 bases). The germline gives CDR1 SGHKS, CDR2 YYEKEE (reference sequence). This CDR3 region has 15 residues. Trimming removed 0 bases from V and 2 bases from J, with 11 bases in between. CDR3 sequence reads: CASSLARARNYGYTF. The CDR3 DNA follows: TGTGCCAGCAGCTTGGCCAGGGCGCGGAACTATGGCTACACCTTC. Full variable domain (missing parts from reference TRBV5-5 and TRBJ1-2): DAGVTQSPTHLIKTRGQQVTLRCSPISGHKSVSWYQQVLGQGPQFIFQYYEKEERGRGNFPDRFSARQFPNYSSELNVNALLLGDSALYLCASSLARARNYGYTFGSGTRLTVV.

The chain combines TRBV5-8 with TRBJ1-2, with D possibly TRBD1 on 5 matching bases. The germline V gene encodes CDR1 SGHTS and CDR2 YDEGEE. V dropped 4 bases and J dropped 7 bases, with 14 bases sitting between them. This CDR3 is 13 amino acids long. The DNA for the CDR3 is TGTGCCAGCAGCCGTGATCAGGGCTTTGGCTACACCTTC. Its translation: CASSRDQGFGYTF.

The chain couples TRBV28 to TRBJ2-5; TRBD2 agrees at 7 bases. The CDR3 extends over 17 amino acids. V lost 5 bases and J lost 1; bases outside the gene matches: 13. Germline CDR1 reads MDHEN; CDR2 reads SYDVKM. In DNA form, the CDR3 reads TGTGCCAGCAGTCCCTCCCGGGGAGCGGGGCTCCAAGAGACCCAGTACTTC. Translation: CASSPSRGAGLQETQYF. Drawing the rest from reference TRBV28 and TRBJ2-5, the complete variable domain is DVKVTQSSRYLVKRTGEKVFLECVQDMDHENMFWYRQDPGLGLRLIYFSYDVKMKEKGDIPEGYSVSREKKERFSLILESASTNQTSMYLCASSPSRGAGLQETQYFGPGTRLLVL.

The chain carries TRBV24-1 and TRBJ1-4; 10 nucleotides line up with TRBD1. Trimming cost V 4 bases and J 5 bases; bases outside gene matches: 3. Germline V CDR1 and CDR2: KGHDR, SFDVKD. This CDR3 is built from 15 residues. CDR3 sequence: CATSERTGGNEKLFF. CDR3 bases: TGTGCCACCAGTGAGCGGACAGGGGGAAATGAAAAACTGTTTTTT.

J is TRBJ2-5 and V is TRBV28, with TRBD1 matching 9 bases. This CDR3 comprises 13 residues. Germline trimming cut 6 bases from V and 5 bases from J; bases unmatched to any gene: 4. In germline, CDR1 is MDHEN, CDR2 SYDVKM. The CDR3 here is CASSTGGAETQYF. CDR3 coding DNA: TGTGCCAGCAGCACAGGGGGCGCGGAGACCCAGTACTTC.

V is TRBV2 and J is TRBJ2-7; D possibly corresponds to TRBD1 (6 bases). The CDR3 has 11 residues. Trimming left V 10 bases short and J 3 bases short, with 10 bases between. CDR1 and CDR2 (germline): SNHLY, FYNNEI. CDR3 residues: CATTGNYEQYF. CDR3 DNA: TGTGCCACGACAGGAAACTACGAGCAGTACTTC.

The chain carries TRBV29-1 and TRBJ2-7, with TRBD1 matching over 10 bases. Germline V CDR1 and CDR2: SQVTM, ANQGSEA. V shed 5 bases, J shed 3 bases, and the junction held 7 bases outside the gene matches. The CDR3 has 14 residues. For the CDR3, the DNA is TGCAGCGTTTGTACGGGACAGGGGTTCTACGAGCAGTACTTC. Translation: CSVCTGQGFYEQYF.

The J gene is TRBJ2-6, the V gene TRBV10-3; 9 bases are shared with TRBD1. CDR3 length: 16 amino acids. CDR1 is ENHRY, CDR2 SYGVKD, per germline. V lost 6 bases to trimming and J lost 0 bases; unmatched junction nucleotides: 3. The CDR3 sequence is CAIRRDRDSGANVLTF. As DNA, the CDR3 is TGTGCCATCAGGAGGGACAGGGACTCTGGGGCCAACGTCCTGACTTTC.

The chain has TRBV4-1 and TRBJ1-4; the D is unclear. V lost 0 bases to trimming and J lost 5 bases, with 7 bases between them. This CDR3 has 14 amino acids. In germline, CDR1 is MGHRA, CDR2 YSYEKL. CDR3 region: CASSQETSNEKLFF. CDR3 DNA: TGCGCCAGCAGCCAAGAGACATCAAATGAAAAACTGTTTTTT.

The V gene is TRBV7-2, the J gene TRBJ1-6; D may be TRBD1 (5 bases). The V end lost 0 bases, the J end lost 10 bases, and 10 bases lay between the germline ends. CDR3 size: 14 residues. CDR1 is SGHTA and CDR2 is FQGNSA in the germline V gene. CDR3 in DNA: TGTGCCAGCAGCTTAGCGGTCAGGGAATCACCCCTCCACTTT. This sequence encodes CASSLAVRESPLHF. Using reference TRBV7-2 and TRBJ1-6 for the parts outside the CDR3, the full variable domain is GAGVSQSPSNKVTEKGKDVELRCDPISGHTALYWYRQSLGQGLEFLIYFQGNSAPDKSGLPSDRFSAERTGGSVSTLTIQRTQQEDSAVYLCASSLAVRESPLHFGNGTRLTVT.

The rearrangement links TRBV10-3 to TRBJ1-3; TRBD1 might be the D (5 bases). CDR1 and CDR2 from the germline V gene are ENHRY and SYGVKD. The V end was cut by 6 bases, the J end by 0 bases, with 9 bases between. CDR3 length equals 14 residues. CDR3 loop: CAIREDSSGNTIYF. As DNA, the CDR3 is TGTGCCATCAGGGAAGACAGCTCTGGAAACACCATATATTTT.